These 25 T cell receptor beta chains came from one sample sequenced in a study of T cell responses to AZD1222 COVID-19 vaccine (dated by TCRdb to 2020 to 2023). The library was made by the immunoSEQ multiplex PCR assay. TCRdb limited this immuneACCESS table to in-frame rearrangements with V and J called. A share of clones is missing; checked studies link under half to unresolved V genes, and the rest is unexplained. A total of about 170,000 clones appear in this sample, 80% to 95% of them only once. The top ten clonotypes cover around 4% of the sample. The intended sense of this specimen's time point label: baseline before first vaccination. Sequenced here: peripheral blood, sampled on day 0 of AZD1222 vaccination. The source of these receptors is an adult in good health.

The sample holds one count of this clone. This rearrangement joins TRBV7-9 to TRBJ2-6; tentative D call: TRBD1 (6 bases). Trimming removed 6 bases at V and 0 bases at J, with 15 bases between. The germline gives CDR1 SEHNR, CDR2 FQNEAQ (reference sequence). This CDR3 has 17 residues. The CDR3 is CASRGAGMFSGANVLTF. The CDR3 DNA reads as TGTGCCAGCAGGGGGGCAGGGATGTTCTCTGGGGCCAACGTCCTGACTTTC.

This clone was detected only once. V gene TRBV7-9 combines with J gene TRBJ1-1; the D gene is possibly TRBD1 (5 bases). Germline CDR1 reads SEHNR; CDR2 reads FQNEAQ (reference sequence). This CDR3 spans 16 amino acids. Trimming stripped 1 base from V and 4 bases from J, with 16 bases between. CDR3 region: CASSLGSRGIRTEAFF. As DNA, the CDR3 is TGTGCCAGCAGCTTAGGGTCTCGGGGGATTCGCACTGAAGCTTTCTTT.

V is TRBV28 and J is TRBJ2-3; TRBD1 matches 9 bases. This CDR3 comprises 15 residues. V was clipped by 4 bases and J by 3 bases; unmatched bases: 5. Germline CDR1 and CDR2: MDHEN and SYDVKM. DNA of the CDR3: TGTGCCAGCAGTTCACAGGGGGCTCGGACAGATACGCAGTATTTT. It yields the protein CASSSQGARTDTQYF.

The chain combines TRBV5-5 with TRBJ1-1; D call uncertain. This CDR3 contains 16 residues. Germline V gene data show CDR1 as SGHKS and CDR2 as YYEKEE (reference sequence). Trimming shortened V by 0 bases and J by 1 base, and 13 bases separated the two germline ends. The CDR3 spells CASSLGHLIKNTEAFF. CDR3 nucleotide sequence: TGTGCCAGCAGCTTGGGACATCTTATTAAGAACACTGAAGCTTTCTTT.

The chain links TRBV25-1 to TRBJ1-5, with D perhaps matching TRBD1 (6 bases). Per germline, CDR1 MGHDK and CDR2 SYGVNS. V was cut by 4 bases and J by 5 bases, with 12 bases left in between. This CDR3 comprises 14 residues. CDR3 sequence: CASSAQGPHQPQHF. CDR3 DNA sequence: TGTGCCAGCAGTGCACAGGGCCCCCATCAGCCCCAGCATTTT. Complete variable domain (other parts from reference TRBV25-1 and TRBJ1-5): EADIYQTPRYLVIGTGKKITLECSQTMGHDKMYWYQQDPGMELHLIHYSYGVNSTEKGDLSSESTVSRIRTEHFPLTLESARPSHTSQYLCASSAQGPHQPQHFGDGTRLSIL.

The count of this clone is one. The rearrangement uses TRBV4-1 and TRBJ1-4, with 10 bases matching TRBD1. In germline, CDR1 is MGHRA, CDR2 YSYEKL. With 4 bases clipped from V and 0 bases from J, the junction kept 2 bases outside the gene matches. This CDR3 is 16 amino acids long. The CDR3 DNA sequence: TGCGCCAGCAGCCCGGGACAGGGGACAACTAATGAAAAACTGTTTTTT. Its protein is CASSPGQGTTNEKLFF.

V usage is TRBV6-4 and J usage is TRBJ1-1; D may be TRBD1 (6 bases). Germline loops: CDR1 MRHNA, CDR2 SNTAGT. V was shortened by 5 bases and J by 4 bases, with 11 bases between the two germline ends. The CDR3 spans 13 residues. The CDR3 region has the DNA TGTGCCAGCAGTCCGACCAGGGGCACTGAAGCTTTCTTT. It translates to CASSPTRGTEAFF.

In this sample, this clone turned up once. The gene calls are TRBV12-3 or TRBV12-4 and TRBJ2-7, with D uncertain. Trimming removed 6 bases at V and 0 bases at J, with 9 bases between. This CDR3 is 13 amino acids long. In nucleotides, the CDR3 is TGTGCCAGCAGAATTTCAACCTCCTACGAGCAGTACTTC. This codes for CASRISTSYEQYF.

This clone showed up just once. The chain has TRBV10-3 and TRBJ1-2, with TRBD1 as a possible D gene (6 bases). Trimming shortened V by 6 bases and J by 2 bases, and 13 bases separated the two germline ends. Germline values: CDR1 ENHRY, CDR2 SYGVKD. This CDR3 is 14 amino acids long. CDR3 nucleotides: TGTGCCATCAGGCCGGGACAAAGAAACTATGGCTACACCTTC. Translation gives CAIRPGQRNYGYTF.

This chain links TRBV7-2 with TRBJ2-2, with no clear D. Between the trimmed V and J ends, which lost 0 bases and 4 bases, there was a span of 3 bases. Germline CDR1 is SGHTA and CDR2 is FQGNSA. The CDR3 contains 13 residues. For the CDR3, the DNA is TGTGCCAGCAGCTTAGCGCCCACCGGGGAGCTGTTTTTT. It specifies CASSLAPTGELFF.

This chain connects TRBV27 to TRBJ1-1, with TRBD1 matching 7 bases. Germline lookup yields CDR1 MNHEY and CDR2 SMNVEV (reference sequence). This CDR3 is built from 15 residues. Germline trimming cut 5 bases from V and 1 base from J; bases unmatched to any gene: 7. CDR3 region: CASSQGQIQNTEAFF. In DNA form, the CDR3 reads TGTGCCAGCAGTCAGGGACAGATACAGAACACTGAAGCTTTCTTT.

The chain links TRBV12-5 to TRBJ1-4, with D perhaps matching TRBD1 (5 bases). CDR3 size: 14 residues. The V gene's germline CDR1 is LGHNT and CDR2 FRNRAP. Trimming pared 0 bases from V and 4 bases from J, leaving 6 bases between. The CDR3 here is CASGLVQVNEKLFF. The CDR3, as DNA: TGTGCTAGTGGTTTGGTACAGGTTAATGAAAAACTGTTTTTT.

V gene TRBV3-1 (or the pseudogene TRBV3-2) combines with J gene TRBJ1-2; D is unclear. The CDR3 loop spans 15 amino acids. Trimming pared 0 bases from V and 0 bases from J, leaving 8 bases between. Germline lookup yields CDR1 LGHDT and CDR2 YNNKEL (reference sequence). CDR3 in amino acids: CASSQDSLANYGYTF. As DNA, the CDR3 is TGTGCCAGCAGCCAAGACAGCCTTGCTAACTATGGCTACACCTTC.

The chain has TRBV29-1 and TRBJ1-1, with D perhaps matching TRBD1 (6 bases). V was trimmed by 4 bases and J by 1 base, leaving 10 bases between them. Looked up from germline, CDR1 is SQVTM and CDR2 is ANQGSEA. The CDR3 consists of 13 residues. CDR3 nucleotide sequence: TGCAGCGTTGGGCCACAGGGGAACACTGAAGCTTTCTTT. It is translated as CSVGPQGNTEAFF.

This chain uses TRBV18 with TRBJ1-1, with TRBD1 matching over 7 bases. CDR3 size: 15 residues. With 3 bases clipped from V and 8 bases from J, the junction kept 12 bases outside the gene matches. CDR1 KGHSH and CDR2 LQKENI come from the germline V gene. DNA of the CDR3: TGTGCCAGCTCACCTTTTGACAGGGCTGACTTCGAAGCTTTCTTT. The encoded protein is CASSPFDRADFEAFF.

The rearrangement uses TRBV11-2 and TRBJ1-1, with unresolved D. Germline lookup yields CDR1 SGHAT and CDR2 FQNNGV. V lost 4 bases and J lost 4, with 7 bases in between. This CDR3 is 12 amino acids long. The CDR3 coding sequence is TGTGCCAGCAGCTGGCCGGGCACTGAAGCTTTCTTT. Encoded protein: CASSWPGTEAFF.

This rearrangement joins TRBV11-2 to TRBJ2-1, with 15 positions matching TRBD2. This CDR3 contains 18 residues. CDR1 is SGHAT, CDR2 FQNNGV, per germline. Trimming removed 5 bases from V and 5 bases from J; junction bases left unmatched: 10. DNA of the CDR3: TGTGCCAGCAGCGCAGCCTTCGGGACTAGCGGGAGGCACAATGAGCAGTTCTTC. Residues: CASSAAFGTSGRHNEQFF.

The V gene is TRBV5-1, the J gene TRBJ2-7, with 7 bases that match TRBD2. The CDR3 runs 12 residues. Germline trimming cut 7 bases from V and 3 bases from J; bases unmatched to any gene: 4. CDR1 and CDR2 from the germline V gene are SGHRS and YFSETQ. CDR3 protein: CASHGGGYEQYF. The CDR3 DNA sequence: TGCGCCAGCCATGGGGGGGGCTACGAGCAGTACTTC.

The chain carries TRBV6-4 and TRBJ2-2; possible D gene TRBD1, 5 bases. Germline values: CDR1 MRHNA, CDR2 SNTAGT. With 6 bases removed from V and 3 bases from J, the gap between germline ends came to 14 bases. The CDR3 covers 15 residues. For the CDR3, the DNA is TGTGCCAGCAGACCGGACAAGGGTGACACCGGGGAGCTGTTTTTT. Residues: CASRPDKGDTGELFF.

The J gene is TRBJ2-1, the V gene TRBV11-3; 9 positions match TRBD2. The V segment lost 4 bases and the J segment 7 bases; nucleotides outside the gene matches: 5. Looked up from germline, CDR1 is SGHNT and CDR2 is YENEEA. CDR3 size: 14 residues. The CDR3, as DNA: TGTGCCAGCAGCTCTGGACTAGCGTGGAATGAGCAGTTCTTC. Translation gives CASSSGLAWNEQFF.

This chain connects TRBV7-6 to TRBJ2-7; D possibly uses TRBD1 or TRBD2 (5 bases each). The CDR3 runs to 15 residues. Trimming shortened V by 6 bases and J by 0 bases, and 15 bases separated the two germline ends. Germline V gene lookup returns CDR1 SGHVS and CDR2 FNYEAQ. CDR3 bases: TGTGCCAGCAGTCCGAGGCCAGGGAGCTCCTACGAGCAGTACTTC. Translated: CASSPRPGSSYEQYF.

The chain carries TRBV5-1 and TRBJ1-1; TRBD1 matches at 7 bases. CDR3 length: 14 residues. Germline lookup yields CDR1 SGHRS and CDR2 YFSETQ. V dropped 6 bases and J dropped 4; count of bases not matched to a gene: 9. The CDR3 here is CASIRTGYFTEAFF. The CDR3 nucleotides are TGCGCCAGCATACGGACAGGATACTTCACTGAAGCTTTCTTT. Looking up the rest from reference TRBV5-1 and TRBJ1-1 gives the full variable domain: KAGVTQTPRYLIKTRGQQVTLSCSPISGHRSVSWYQQTPGQGLQFLFEYFSETQRNKGNFPGRFSGRQFSNSRSEMNVSTLELGDSALYLCASIRTGYFTEAFFGQGTRLTVV.

This chain links TRBV27 with TRBJ2-1, with 7 bases lining up with TRBD1. Germline V gives CDR1 MNHEY, CDR2 SMNVEV (reference sequence). The length of the CDR3 is 14 residues. V was clipped by 5 bases and J by 9 bases; unmatched bases: 10. The CDR3 loop reads CASSPPDRFSEQFF. CDR3 in DNA: TGTGCCAGCAGTCCACCGGACAGGTTTAGTGAGCAGTTCTTC.

The rearrangement links TRBV10-3 to TRBJ2-1; possibly TRBD1 or TRBD2 for D (6 bases each). V lost 0 bases to trimming and J lost 6 bases, with 9 bases between them. The CDR3 sequence is 14 residues long. Per germline, CDR1 ENHRY and CDR2 SYGVKD. CDR3 sequence: CAISESGGGNEQFF. The CDR3, as DNA: TGTGCCATCAGTGAGTCGGGGGGCGGCAATGAGCAGTTCTTC.

The V and J genes are TRBV7-2 and TRBJ1-5; no firm D call. V was trimmed by 5 bases and J by 4 bases, leaving 15 bases between them. The CDR3 loop spans 15 amino acids. Germline CDR1 and CDR2: SGHTA and FQGNSA. In nucleotides, the CDR3 is TGTGCCAGCAGCCTCCCCGGGAGTTGGAATCAGCCCCAGCATTTT. It encodes CASSLPGSWNQPQHF.